This passage covers 15 T cell receptor beta chains from one sample sequenced in a study of blood T cells in healthy people across ages. Then a second PCR, running roughly 7 to 11 cycles, was carried out with a sample-barcoded 5' primer and a J-beta primer mix. Each CDR3 protein gets one entry after TCRdb re-called the 5' RACE reads with MiXCR. The table includes around 1.5 million distinct CDR3 sequences, approximately 59% detected once. Source material: blood. The receptors were gathered from a man aged 18 to 30 in good health.

The genes are TRBV6-2 or TRBV6-3 and TRBJ2-1; the match to TRBD2 covers 10 bases. Germline CDR1 is MNHEY and CDR2 is SVGEGT. The CDR3 is 14 residues long. Trimming at V came to 10 bases and at J to 5 bases, leaving 8 bases not matched to a gene. The CDR3 DNA reads TGTGCCACCCTACTAGCGGGAATGAACAATGAGCAGTTCTTC. Translating it yields CATLLAGMNNEQFF.

V and J are TRBV5-1 and TRBJ2-1; D is uncertain. CDR1 is SGHRS and CDR2 is YFSETQ in the germline V gene. The length of the CDR3 is 15 residues. V was cut by 4 bases and J by 6 bases, with 17 bases left in between. The CDR3 is CASSPGLQAANEQFF. CDR3 DNA sequence: TGCGCCAGCAGCCCTGGTCTTCAGGCAGCCAATGAGCAGTTCTTC.

Regarding this clonotype: Compared with germline, one end of the junction differs, possibly owing to a read error. V and J are TRBV11-2 and TRBJ1-2, with unresolved D. The CDR3 runs to 17 residues. In germline, CDR1 is SGHAT, CDR2 FQNNGV. The CDR3 reads CASSIEVPGRQYYGYTF. In nucleotides, the CDR3 is TGTGCCAGCAGCATAGAAGTGCCTGGGAGACAATACTATGGCTACACCTTC. Using reference TRBV11-2 and TRBJ1-2 for the parts outside the CDR3, the full variable domain is EAGVAQSPRYKIIEKRQSVAFWCNPISGHATLYWYQQILGQGPKLLIQFQNNGVVDDSQLPKDRFSAERLKGVDSTLKIQPAKLEDSAVYLCASSIEVPGRQYYGYTFGSGTRLTVV.

This clonotype was counted a single time. Relative to the germline gene, one junction end is altered; a read error may explain this. The chain uses TRBV6-5 and TRBJ2-5; D is ambiguous. The CDR3 is 13 amino acids. Germline CDR1 MNHEY, CDR2 SVGAGI. This CDR3 is CASRIRAQETLYF. DNA for the CDR3: TGTGCCAGTAGGATAAGGGCCCAAGAGACCCTGTACTTC.

The J gene is TRBJ2-1, the V gene TRBV6-1; 7 nucleotides align to TRBD2. Germline V gene data show CDR1 as MNHNS and CDR2 as SASEGT. This CDR3 comprises 14 residues. The V segment lost 2 bases and the J segment 9 bases; nucleotides outside the gene matches: 7. CDR3 region: CASSEREDEREQFF. As DNA, the CDR3 is TGTGCCAGCAGTGAACGGGAGGACGAGCGTGAGCAGTTCTTC.

V is TRBV29-1 and J is TRBJ2-6; perhaps TRBD2 as D (5 bases). The CDR3 runs to 14 residues. Looked up from germline, CDR1 is SQVTM and CDR2 is ANQGSEA. V dropped 6 bases and J dropped 2 bases, with 11 bases sitting between them. The CDR3 reads CSVAVVTGANVLTF. CDR3 nucleotide sequence: TGCAGCGTAGCGGTAGTGACTGGGGCCAACGTCCTGACTTTC.

The chain couples TRBV5-1 to TRBJ1-1; D might be TRBD1 (5 bases). CDR1 is SGHRS and CDR2 is YFSETQ in the germline V gene. V lost 4 bases and J 11 bases, leaving 18 bases between the germline ends. The CDR3 contains 13 residues. CDR3 in amino acids: CASSLLGDSGAFF. The CDR3 bases are TGCGCCAGCAGCCTCCTAGGAGACAGTGGCGCTTTCTTT.

DNA of the CDR3: TGTGCCAGCAGCCAACAGGGGCTCGGGGAAAAACTGTTTTTT. Protein sequence: CASSQQGLGEKLFF. The chain links TRBV11-2 to TRBJ1-4, with TRBD1 matching 7 bases. V lost 5 bases, J lost 8 bases, and 8 bases stayed unmatched. Germline V gene data show CDR1 as SGHAT and CDR2 as FQNNGV. There are 14 residues in the CDR3.

This clonotype was recorded only once. The chain recombines TRBV5-1 with TRBJ2-5; the D gene could be TRBD1 or TRBD2 (5 bases each). V dropped 0 bases and J dropped 11 bases, with 14 bases sitting between them. In germline, CDR1 is SGHRS, CDR2 YFSETQ. The CDR3 is made up of 13 amino acids. The CDR3 here is CASSLGDDREQYF. As DNA, the CDR3 is TGCGCCAGCAGCTTGGGGGACGACCGAGAGCAGTACTTC.

This clonotype came up many times. CDR3 DNA: TGTGCCATCGGGAGGGATCGGGCAGATACGCAGTATTTT. Protein: CAIGRDRADTQYF. The chain joins TRBV10-3 to TRBJ2-3, with 7 bases aligning to TRBD2. With 8 bases clipped from V and 4 bases from J, the junction kept 6 bases outside the gene matches. Germline V CDR1 and CDR2: ENHRY, SYGVKD. The CDR3 extends over 13 amino acids.

The chain recombines TRBV20-1 with TRBJ2-5; 13 bases are shared with TRBD2. Germline V gene lookup returns CDR1 DFQATT and CDR2 SNEGSKA (reference sequence). Losses at the gene ends were 0 bases for V and 2 bases for J; bases not matched to a gene: 3. CDR3 length: 16 amino acids. CDR3 residues: CSARDGLAGEQETQYF. The CDR3 DNA reads TGCAGTGCTAGAGACGGACTAGCGGGGGAGCAAGAGACCCAGTACTTC.

This rearrangement joins TRBV29-1 to TRBJ2-3; unclear D gene. The CDR3 contains 15 residues. Between the trimmed V and J ends, which lost 4 bases and 0 bases, there was a span of 14 bases. Germline V gene sequence: CDR1 SQVTM, CDR2 ANQGSEA. DNA of the CDR3: TGCAGCGTTGTCAGGAGTTTGACTAGCACAGATACGCAGTATTTT. Protein sequence: CSVVRSLTSTDTQYF.

The V call is TRBV5-1, the J call TRBJ2-1; 7 bases map to TRBD2. Germline loops: CDR1 SGHRS, CDR2 YFSETQ. V lost 4 bases, J lost 0 bases, and 7 bases stayed unmatched. This CDR3 contains 16 residues. CDR3 amino acids: CASSPWGGDSYNEQFF. For the CDR3, the DNA is TGCGCCAGCAGCCCGTGGGGGGGGGACTCCTACAATGAGCAGTTCTTC. The variable domain in full, completed from reference TRBV5-1 and TRBJ2-1, reads KAGVTQTPRYLIKTRGQQVTLSCSPISGHRSVSWYQQTPGQGLQFLFEYFSETQRNKGNFPGRFSGRQFSNSRSEMNVSTLELGDSALYLCASSPWGGDSYNEQFFGPGTRLTVL.

This clonotype occurred once. The chain employs TRBV12-3 or TRBV12-4 and TRBJ2-5; no clear D. The CDR3 extends over 12 amino acids. V gave up 1 base and J gave up 13 bases, with 13 bases separating them. The CDR3 reads CASSLGPGVWYF. The CDR3 DNA reads as TGTGCCAGCAGTTTAGGGCCTGGAGTTTGGTACTTC.

This chain connects TRBV15 to TRBJ2-3; the D call may be TRBD1 or TRBD2 (5 bases each). Trimming left V 4 bases short and J 0 bases short, with 14 bases between. Germline V gene sequence: CDR1 LNHNV, CDR2 YYDKDF (reference sequence). The CDR3 is 16 amino acids. This CDR3 reads CATSKRVTVSTDTQYF. DNA for the CDR3: TGTGCCACCAGCAAGAGGGTGACAGTTAGCACAGATACGCAGTATTTT.